These 27 T cell receptor beta chains originate from one sample sequenced in a study of shared clonotypes between healthy human individuals. Assay: immunoSEQ multiplex PCR; the TCRdb copy retains only in-frame clones and omits some. The data contain 2 million to 2.5 million clones, 85% to 95% of them singletons. As defined, naive CD8 cells were CD45RO-negative and positively selected for CCR7, with terminally differentiated effector memory CD45RA+ cells excluded. The sample consisted of naive CD8+ T cells sorted from blood. The source is a man aged 18-30 years in good health.

The V call is TRBV7-9, the J call TRBJ2-5; D call uncertain. CDR1 and CDR2 (germline): SEHNR, FQNEAQ (reference sequence). The V end was cut by 8 bases, the J end by 4 bases, with 5 bases between. The CDR3 extends over 10 amino acids. CDR3 sequence reads: CASARETQYF. The CDR3, as DNA: TGTGCCAGCGCCAGAGAGACCCAGTACTTC. Complete variable domain (other parts from reference TRBV7-9 and TRBJ2-5): DTGVSQNPRHKITKRGQNVTFRCDPISEHNRLYWYRQTLGQGPEFLTYFQNEAQLEKSRLLSDRFSAERPKGSFSTLEIQRTEQGDSAMYLCASARETQYFGPGTRLLVL.

This sequence joins TRBV19 and TRBJ2-1; D is perhaps TRBD1 or TRBD2 (7 bases each). The CDR3 totals 15 residues. The germline CDR1 and CDR2 sequences are LNHDA and SQIVND (reference sequence). Trimming cost V 3 bases and J 8 bases, with 17 bases left between them. The CDR3 loop is CASSIDREGTDEQFF. The CDR3 DNA reads as TGTGCCAGTAGTATTGACAGGGAGGGCACGGATGAGCAGTTCTTC.

V and J are TRBV7-9 and TRBJ2-1, with D possibly matching TRBD1 (6 bases). The CDR3 runs 14 residues. In germline, CDR1 is SEHNR, CDR2 FQNEAQ (reference sequence). Trimming removed 6 bases at V and 2 bases at J, with 11 bases between. The CDR3 DNA reads TGTGCCAGCAGACCTGAGGGGGCCTACAATGAGCAGTTCTTC. Translating gives CASRPEGAYNEQFF.

J is TRBJ2-5 and V is TRBV28; no clear D. This CDR3 comprises 13 residues. Trimming removed 4 bases at V and 5 bases at J, with 11 bases between. Germline CDR1 is MDHEN and CDR2 is SYDVKM. The CDR3 here is CASSSFFGETQYF. The CDR3, as DNA: TGTGCCAGCAGTTCCTTTTTCGGCGAGACCCAGTACTTC.

The chain links TRBV19 to TRBJ2-2; D not resolved. Germline V gives CDR1 LNHDA, CDR2 SQIVND (reference sequence). The CDR3 is 14 amino acids. Trimming pared 3 bases from V and 7 bases from J, leaving 12 bases between. The CDR3: CASSMLPSSGELFF. CDR3 bases: TGTGCCAGTAGTATGCTACCCTCAAGCGGGGAGCTGTTTTTT.

CDR3 bases: TGTGCCAGCAGTTCTCTAGCGGGAGTCTACAATGAGCAGTTCTTC. Residues: CASSSLAGVYNEQFF. The chain combines TRBV6-5 with TRBJ2-1; 10 bases agree with TRBD2. Germline V gene lookup returns CDR1 MNHEY and CDR2 SVGAGI. There are 15 residues in the CDR3. V shed 4 bases, J shed 3 bases, and the junction held 3 bases outside the gene matches.

The chain uses TRBV6-5 and TRBJ2-7, with D hard to call. The length of the CDR3 is 15 residues. Germline CDR1 and CDR2: MNHEY and SVGAGI. Trimming shortened V by 6 bases and J by 2 bases, and 17 bases separated the two germline ends. The CDR3 nucleotides are TGTGCCAGCAGGCCAAGAGGTGGGCTAACCTACGAGCAGTACTTC. This encodes CASRPRGGLTYEQYF.

This chain joins TRBV11-2 and TRBJ1-6; 7 bases are a match to TRBD1. Germline trimming cut 2 bases from V and 9 bases from J; bases unmatched to any gene: 13. The germline V gene has CDR1 SGHAT and CDR2 FQNNGV. This CDR3 is 17 amino acids long. CDR3 coding DNA: TGTGCCAGCAGCTTAAACCTTGGGGCTGACAGGGTTTCACCCCTCCACTTT. Translated: CASSLNLGADRVSPLHF.

The V call is TRBV19, the J call TRBJ1-5; a possible D gene is TRBD1 (6 bases). CDR1 is LNHDA and CDR2 is SQIVND in the germline V gene (reference sequence). The CDR3 sequence is 13 residues long. Trimming took 5 bases from V and 5 from J, leaving 10 bases between them. The CDR3 coding sequence is TGTGCCAGTAGTTTCGGGGGCGATCAGCCCCAGCATTTT. It specifies CASSFGGDQPQHF. The full variable domain, completed using reference TRBV19 and TRBJ1-5, is DGGITQSPKYLFRKEGQNVTLSCEQNLNHDAMYWYRQDPGQGLRLIYYSQIVNDFQKGDIAEGYSVSREKKESFPLTVTSAQKNPTAFYLCASSFGGDQPQHFGDGTRLSIL.

This sequence joins TRBV5-1 and TRBJ1-3; 8 positions agree with TRBD1. V dropped 0 bases and J dropped 4; count of bases not matched to a gene: 9. The CDR3 runs 17 residues. Germline values: CDR1 SGHRS, CDR2 YFSETQ. CDR3 region: CASSLVATGVEGNTIYF. CDR3 coding DNA: TGCGCCAGCAGCTTGGTTGCGACAGGGGTTGAGGGAAACACCATATATTTT.

The rearrangement uses TRBV19 and TRBJ1-3; D is perhaps TRBD1 (6 bases). V was shortened by 5 bases and J by 4 bases, with 12 bases between the two germline ends. The CDR3 sequence is 14 residues long. The germline V gene has CDR1 LNHDA and CDR2 SQIVND (reference sequence). CDR3 in amino acids: CASSPRGVGNTIYF. For the CDR3, the DNA is TGTGCCAGTAGTCCCAGGGGAGTCGGAAACACCATATATTTT.

This sequence joins TRBV4-1 and TRBJ1-1; maybe TRBD1 (5 bases). CDR1 is MGHRA and CDR2 is YSYEKL in the germline V gene. V was shortened by 3 bases and J by 4 bases, with 15 bases between the two germline ends. The CDR3 runs to 15 residues. In nucleotides, the CDR3 is TGCGCCAGCAGCCATGGGGCAGGAGGGGCCACTGAAGCTTTCTTT. It specifies CASSHGAGGATEAFF.

The CDR3 nucleotides are TGTGCCAGCAGCCAAGTTACGGGAGGCACCGGGGAGCTGTTTTTT. Translating it yields CASSQVTGGTGELFF. The chain couples TRBV14 to TRBJ2-2; TRBD2 matches 7 bases. Germline V gene data show CDR1 as SGHDN and CDR2 as FVKESK. The CDR3 is 15 residues long. V lost 1 base to trimming and J lost 4 bases; unmatched junction nucleotides: 3.

The V call is TRBV5-1, the J call TRBJ2-1, with a tentative D call TRBD2 (7 bases). Per germline, CDR1 SGHRS and CDR2 YFSETQ. This CDR3 has 13 amino acids. The ends were cut back, 6 bases at V and 6 bases at J, with 13 bases in the middle. The CDR3 is CASMRGPGNEQFF. The CDR3 nucleotides are TGCGCCAGCATGCGGGGGCCCGGCAATGAGCAGTTCTTC.

The rearrangement uses TRBV2 and TRBJ2-7; the match to TRBD2 covers 8 bases. Germline V gene sequence: CDR1 SNHLY, CDR2 FYNNEI. The CDR3 has 15 residues. V lost 6 bases and J lost 0; bases outside the gene matches: 7. CDR3 sequence (DNA): TGTGCCAGCAGCCACTCCGGGACTAGCTCCTACGAGCAGTACTTC. Protein: CASSHSGTSSYEQYF.

This chain joins TRBV29-1 and TRBJ2-7; D gene unclear. The length of the CDR3 is 14 residues. CDR1 is SQVTM and CDR2 is ANQGSEA in the germline V gene. Trimming took 7 bases from V and 2 from J, leaving 18 bases between them. The CDR3 spells CSAIIRHSTYEQYF. As DNA, the CDR3 is TGCAGCGCCATCATCCGGCACAGTACCTACGAGCAGTACTTC.

A remark on this clone: This CDR3 is also generated by other DNA sequences in the sample. J is TRBJ2-2 and V is TRBV9; the D is unclear. The CDR3 contains 13 residues. Germline V gene sequence: CDR1 SGDLS, CDR2 YYNGEE. V was cut by 8 bases and J by 0 bases, with 8 bases left in between. The CDR3 DNA follows: TGTGCCAGTAGTGGCGCGAACACCGGGGAGCTGTTTTTT. The encoded protein is CASSGANTGELFF.

The chain combines TRBV5-1 with TRBJ2-3; D gene unclear. The germline gives CDR1 SGHRS, CDR2 YFSETQ. The CDR3 consists of 12 residues. Between the trimmed V and J ends, which lost 5 bases and 4 bases, there was a span of 8 bases. The chain's CDR3 is CASRGGPDTQYF. The DNA for the CDR3 is TGCGCCAGCAGGGGCGGCCCAGATACGCAGTATTTT.

Of note for this clone: One end of the junction is discordant with germline, which a read error may explain. V is TRBV29-1 and J is TRBJ2-7, with D possibly matching TRBD1 (6 bases). The V gene's germline CDR1 is SQVTM and CDR2 ANQGSEA. This CDR3 contains 13 residues. CDR3 DNA: TGCAGCGTCGAAGAGGACAGCTCCTACGAGCAGTACTTC. Translated, it gives CSVEEDSSYEQYF.

V is TRBV27 and J is TRBJ2-2; D gene uncertain. Germline V CDR1 and CDR2: MNHEY, SMNVEV (reference sequence). Trimming left V 5 bases short and J 6 bases short, with 7 bases between. This CDR3 is 12 amino acids long. CDR3 coding DNA: TGTGCCAGCAGTCGACCAGCCGGGGAGCTGTTTTTT. Protein sequence: CASSRPAGELFF.

The chain combines TRBV5-6 with TRBJ1-2; no definite D call. CDR3 size: 13 residues. CDR1 SGHDT and CDR2 YYEEEE come from the germline V gene. Trimming stripped 4 bases from V and 8 bases from J, with 15 bases between. The CDR3 DNA reads TGTGCCAGCAGCCCGGGTAGGGCTGAAGGCTACACCTTC. It yields the protein CASSPGRAEGYTF.

A note on this clone: At one of its ends the junction is not consistent with the germline gene, which may arise from a read error. Distinct nucleotide sequences in the sample also encode this CDR3. This chain connects TRBV6-1 to TRBJ2-5; a weak D match, TRBD2 (6 bases). The CDR3 extends over 18 amino acids. CDR1 MNHNS and CDR2 SASEGT come from the germline V gene. Here the CDR3 DNA reads TGTGCTAGCAGGGAACGGGGACTGGCGGGCCATGCGGAAGAGACCCAGTACTTC. This codes for CASRERGLAGHAEETQYF.

The V and J genes are TRBV2 and TRBJ2-5; the match to TRBD2 covers 9 bases. V lost 5 bases and J lost 8; bases outside the gene matches: 3. This CDR3 contains 12 residues. CDR1 SNHLY and CDR2 FYNNEI come from the germline V gene. CDR3 sequence: CASSPGTSTQYF. CDR3 nucleotide sequence: TGTGCCAGCAGTCCCGGGACTAGCACCCAGTACTTC. Drawing the rest from reference TRBV2 and TRBJ2-5, the complete variable domain is EPEVTQTPSHQVTQMGQEVILRCVPISNHLYFYWYRQILGQKVEFLVSFYNNEISEKSEIFDDQFSVERPDGSNFTLKIRSTKLEDSAMYFCASSPGTSTQYFGPGTRLLVL.

The CDR3 protein is CASSEFRGEGIKLFF. The CDR3 nucleotides are TGTGCCAGCAGTGAATTTCGAGGGGAAGGGATAAAACTGTTTTTT. The J gene is TRBJ1-4, the V gene TRBV6-1; D might be TRBD1 (5 bases). Trimming shortened V by 2 bases and J by 10 bases, and 17 bases separated the two germline ends. The germline CDR1 and CDR2 sequences are MNHNS and SASEGT. The CDR3 covers 15 residues.

The chain uses TRBV7-9 and TRBJ2-1; D gene unclear. The V gene lost 7 bases and the J gene lost 5 bases, with 12 bases spanning the gap. Germline V gene lookup returns CDR1 SEHNR and CDR2 FQNEAQ (reference sequence). This CDR3 has 13 amino acids. The CDR3 loop reads CASNPPANNEQFF. The CDR3 coding sequence is TGTGCCAGCAACCCCCCCGCCAACAATGAGCAGTTCTTC. Full variable domain (missing parts from reference TRBV7-9 and TRBJ2-1): DTGVSQNPRHKITKRGQNVTFRCDPISEHNRLYWYRQTLGQGPEFLTYFQNEAQLEKSRLLSDRFSAERPKGSFSTLEIQRTEQGDSAMYLCASNPPANNEQFFGPGTRLTVL.

The CDR3 DNA reads as TGTGCCACGCACACACTTACTCTCTCCTACGAGCAGTACTTC. This codes for CATHTLTLSYEQYF. V and J are TRBV2 and TRBJ2-7; D is unclear. CDR3 length: 14 amino acids. V lost 10 bases and J lost 0, with 16 bases in between. Germline CDR1 SNHLY, CDR2 FYNNEI.

V gene TRBV5-6 combines with J gene TRBJ1-1; D ambiguous. The CDR3 is 15 residues long. V lost 0 bases, J lost 0 bases, and 9 bases lay in between. CDR1 and CDR2 (germline): SGHDT, YYEEEE. CDR3 in DNA: TGTGCCAGCAGCTTGGGGCCCGGGATGAACACTGAAGCTTTCTTT. Its translation: CASSLGPGMNTEAFF.